This TCR beta chain was observed in a study of cytomegalovirus exposure and HLA in healthy donors. The PCR used 60 Vbeta and 13 Jbeta primers. Sequenced by immunoSEQ multiplex PCR; TCRdb stores in-frame clones only, minus some. The sample has about 110,000 clones, approximately 80% seen once. The germline V gene encodes CDR1 SGHVS and CDR2 FQNEAQ. Trimming stripped 4 bases from V and 6 bases from J, with 10 bases between. The CDR3 contains 12 residues. Healthy bone marrow donors made up the donor group. The specimen was PBMCs. The genes are TRBV7-8 and TRBJ2-7, with a weak D call TRBD1 (6 bases). The receptor comes from a man over 45 in good health and CMV-seronegative. CDR3 loop: CASSSDSREQYF. Written as DNA, the CDR3 is TGTGCCAGCAGCTCGGACAGCCGCGAGCAGTACTTC.